What follows are 31 T cell receptor beta chains derived from one specimen sequenced in a study of blood T cell repertoires in COVID-19. TCRdb's copy holds only in-frame clones and misses some; the assay was immunoSEQ multiplex PCR. The sample has about 150,000 clones, about 86% seen once. Sequenced: PBMCs or T cells enriched from blood (not recorded which). Receptor source: a man aged 45-60 years who had recovered from COVID-19.

The chain uses TRBV5-1 and TRBJ2-7; TRBD1 matches at 12 bases. The CDR3 loop spans 15 amino acids. Germline loops: CDR1 SGHRS, CDR2 YFSETQ. V was clipped by 5 bases and J by 3 bases; unmatched bases: 6. The CDR3 DNA is TGCGCCAGCAGGTCGGGACAGGGGGCAGGCTACGAGCAGTACTTC. This translates into CASRSGQGAGYEQYF.

The genes are TRBV10-3 and TRBJ1-1, with 9 bases lining up with TRBD1. The CDR3 is 15 amino acids. After removal of 3 bases from V and 5 bases from J, the junction contained 7 bases not matched to a gene. Looked up from germline, CDR1 is ENHRY and CDR2 is SYGVKD. The CDR3 DNA sequence: TGTGCCATCAGTGATATGGGACAGGGAGGGACTGAAGCTTTCTTT. As protein: CAISDMGQGGTEAFF.

The chain joins TRBV6-5 to TRBJ1-2, with 8 bases matching TRBD1. The germline V gene has CDR1 MNHEY and CDR2 SVGAGI. The CDR3 totals 14 residues. J was trimmed by 8 bases and V by 6 bases; bases with no gene match: 11. The CDR3 here is CASRYKDRVGGYTF. For the CDR3, the DNA is TGTGCCAGCAGGTATAAGGACAGGGTAGGAGGCTACACCTTC.

This chain uses TRBV3-1 (or the pseudogene TRBV3-2) with TRBJ2-5, with 11 bases lining up with TRBD2. CDR1 and CDR2 (germline): LGHDT, YNNKEL (reference sequence). Trimming at V came to 4 bases and at J to 5 bases, leaving 9 bases not matched to a gene. The CDR3 runs 16 residues. The CDR3 nucleotides read TGTGCCAGCAGCCCCCCGGGACTAGCGGTCGGGGAGACCCAGTACTTC. Translation: CASSPPGLAVGETQYF.

This chain uses TRBV19 with TRBJ1-5; maybe TRBD1 (6 bases). This CDR3 spans 15 amino acids. Between the trimmed V and J ends, which lost 11 bases and 1 base, there was a span of 18 bases. The germline gives CDR1 LNHDA, CDR2 SQIVND (reference sequence). This chain's CDR3 is CASSRGRGSNQPQHF. The CDR3 bases are TGTGCCTCCTCTCGGGGAAGGGGGAGCAATCAGCCCCAGCATTTT.

J is TRBJ1-1 and V is TRBV7-8; 9 bases agree with TRBD1. The CDR3 length is 15 residues. V gave up 6 bases and J gave up 9 bases; unmatched junction bases: 14. CDR1 and CDR2 (germline): SGHVS, FQNEAQ. The CDR3 spells CASRPTDGTGRQAFF. Written as DNA, the CDR3 is TGTGCCAGCAGGCCAACCGATGGGACAGGGAGGCAAGCTTTCTTT.

The rearrangement links TRBV7-2 to TRBJ1-3, with 9 nucleotides matching TRBD1. The CDR3 has 16 residues. Trimming cost V 4 bases and J 3 bases; bases outside gene matches: 7. In germline, CDR1 is SGHTA, CDR2 FQGNSA. The CDR3 region is CASSYEQGAIGNTIYF. CDR3 nucleotides: TGTGCCAGCAGCTACGAACAGGGGGCAATTGGAAACACCATATATTTT.

The chain joins TRBV6-2 or TRBV6-3 to TRBJ1-2; 10 nucleotides match TRBD1. The trim removed 4 bases at V and 6 bases at J, leaving 8 bases unmatched. CDR3 length equals 15 residues. The germline V gene encodes CDR1 MNHEY and CDR2 SVGEGT. The CDR3 sequence is CASSFRWTGGDGYTF. Here the CDR3 DNA reads TGTGCCAGCAGTTTCCGGTGGACAGGGGGAGATGGCTACACCTTC.

This sequence joins TRBV6-6 and TRBJ2-7; 10 nucleotides line up with TRBD1. Germline trimming cut 6 bases from V and 4 bases from J; bases unmatched to any gene: 12. Per germline, CDR1 MNHNY and CDR2 SVGAGI (reference sequence). The CDR3 is made up of 16 amino acids. CDR3 DNA: TGTGCCAGCAGACCCGGGCGGACAGGGGGATTATACGAGCAGTACTTC. Residues: CASRPGRTGGLYEQYF.

This chain uses TRBV11-2 with TRBJ2-5; 10 bases map to TRBD2. This CDR3 spans 14 amino acids. Germline V gene lookup returns CDR1 SGHAT and CDR2 FQNNGV. The J segment lost 5 bases and the V segment lost 5 bases, leaving 5 bases of the junction unmatched. CDR3 residues: CASSASGGGETQYF. The CDR3 DNA reads TGTGCCAGCAGCGCTAGCGGGGGTGGGGAGACCCAGTACTTC.

The chain has TRBV7-6 and TRBJ2-1, with a possible D match to TRBD1 (7 bases). V dropped 4 bases and J dropped 3 bases, with 16 bases sitting between them. The germline V gene encodes CDR1 SGHVS and CDR2 FNYEAQ. The CDR3 is 16 residues long. The CDR3 sequence is CASSSVGGQLYNEQFF. For the CDR3, the DNA is TGTGCCAGCAGCTCCGTGGGGGGACAGCTCTACAATGAGCAGTTCTTC.

The genes are TRBV6-1 and TRBJ2-1; D possibly corresponds to TRBD1 (5 bases). V lost 1 base and J lost 2, with 9 bases in between. The CDR3 consists of 15 residues. Germline CDR1 and CDR2: MNHNS and SASEGT. The CDR3 nucleotides read TGTGCCAGCAGTGAAGGGTCAGGGACCTACAATGAGCAGTTCTTC. Its protein product is CASSEGSGTYNEQFF.

V usage is TRBV3-1 (or the pseudogene TRBV3-2) and J usage is TRBJ2-7, with a weak D call TRBD1 (6 bases). V was shortened by 4 bases and J by 1 base, with 14 bases between the two germline ends. The CDR3 sequence is 15 residues long. The germline V gene has CDR1 LGHDT and CDR2 YNNKEL (reference sequence). DNA of the CDR3: TGTGCCAGCAGCCGGAGACAGGCGGCGTCCTACGAGCAGTACTTC. This gives the protein CASSRRQAASYEQYF.

This sequence joins TRBV12-3 or TRBV12-4 and TRBJ1-6; 7 bases map to TRBD1. There are 13 residues in the CDR3. J gave up 7 bases and V 7 bases, and 4 bases lay outside the gene matches. CDR3 residues: CASMEGANSPLHF. The CDR3 DNA follows: TGTGCCAGCATGGAGGGGGCAAATTCACCCCTCCACTTT.

This clone was picked up a small number of times. The rearrangement links TRBV7-8 to TRBJ2-3; D possibly corresponds to TRBD2 (6 bases). Per the germline V gene, CDR1 is SGHVS and CDR2 is FQNEAQ. CDR3 length: 16 residues. Between the trimmed V and J ends, which lost 0 bases and 0 bases, there was a span of 10 bases. The CDR3 DNA follows: TGTGCCAGCAGCTTAGCGCCGGGGGAGAGCACAGATACGCAGTATTTT. This translates into CASSLAPGESTDTQYF.

V is TRBV2 and J is TRBJ2-4, with D possibly being TRBD1 (7 bases). The CDR3 runs 15 residues. The V gene lost 6 bases and the J gene lost 3 bases, with 15 bases spanning the gap. In germline, CDR1 is SNHLY, CDR2 FYNNEI. The CDR3 DNA reads TGTGCCAGCAGGGGGGGACAGACCCACAAAAACATTCAGTACTTC. Its protein is CASRGGQTHKNIQYF.

This chain joins TRBV6-5 and TRBJ2-6, with a tentative D call TRBD2 (5 bases). Germline V gives CDR1 MNHEY, CDR2 SVGAGI. The V and J ends lost 5 bases and 1 base respectively, with 6 bases between them. The CDR3 is made up of 14 amino acids. CDR3 region: CASSPGSGANVLTF. The CDR3 DNA follows: TGTGCCAGCAGTCCGGGGTCTGGGGCCAACGTCCTGACTTTC.

This clone occurred once. Here the CDR3 reads CASSWGQGLSGELFF. As DNA, the CDR3 is TGTGCCAGCAGCTGGGGACAGGGATTGTCCGGGGAGCTGTTTTTT. The V gene is TRBV27, the J gene TRBJ2-2, with 9 nucleotides matching TRBD1. Unmatched junction bases numbered 8, after V lost 6 bases and J lost 6 bases. This CDR3 is 15 amino acids long. Germline V lookup: CDR1 MNHEY, CDR2 SMNVEV (reference sequence).

This clone was picked up one time. The chain couples TRBV7-8 to TRBJ2-7; 8 nucleotides line up with TRBD1. V lost 1 base and J lost 3; bases outside the gene matches: 8. The CDR3 length is 16 residues. The germline V gene encodes CDR1 SGHVS and CDR2 FQNEAQ. The CDR3 DNA reads as TGTGCCAGCAGCTTAGGACCAGGACAGGGAATCTACGAGCAGTACTTC. It codes for CASSLGPGQGIYEQYF.

The rearrangement uses TRBV10-3 and TRBJ2-7, with D possibly TRBD1 on 5 matching bases. Trimming stripped 3 bases from V and 11 bases from J, with 11 bases between. In germline, CDR1 is ENHRY, CDR2 SYGVKD. The CDR3 consists of 11 residues. In DNA, the CDR3 is TGTGCCATCAGTGATGGGGCAGGGAAGTACTTC. Residues: CAISDGAGKYF.

The V gene is TRBV2, the J gene TRBJ1-6; D is undetermined. The CDR3 covers 14 residues. Germline V CDR1 and CDR2: SNHLY, FYNNEI. With 4 bases removed from V and 8 bases from J, the gap between germline ends came to 12 bases. The CDR3 sequence: CASSVNPRDSPLHF. As DNA, the CDR3 is TGTGCCAGCAGTGTTAACCCCCGGGATTCACCCCTCCACTTT.

The rearrangement links TRBV28 to TRBJ1-2; 7 bases fit TRBD1. CDR1 and CDR2 from the germline V gene are MDHEN and SYDVKM. The CDR3 runs 15 residues. Unmatched junction bases numbered 6, after V lost 5 bases and J lost 0 bases. The CDR3 loop is CASSTDRDSNYGYTF. CDR3 in DNA: TGTGCCAGCAGTACCGACAGGGATTCTAACTATGGCTACACCTTC.

This rearrangement joins TRBV11-2 to TRBJ2-1; 7 positions agree with TRBD2. V trimming: 1 base; J trimming: 8 bases; junction bases outside the gene matches: 8. CDR3 length: 15 amino acids. The germline gives CDR1 SGHAT, CDR2 FQNNGV. The CDR3 bases are TGTGCCAGCAGCTTAGGTCCTGGCGGGGGTTATGAGCAGTTCTTC. The encoded protein is CASSLGPGGGYEQFF.

This chain joins TRBV6-6 and TRBJ1-1; D not resolved. The CDR3 has 16 amino acids. V lost 2 bases and J 3 bases, leaving 16 bases between the germline ends. In germline, CDR1 is MNHNY, CDR2 SVGAGI (reference sequence). CDR3 DNA: TGTGCCAGCAGTTACGGGGTTTCGGGGTCGGACACTGAAGCTTTCTTT. It yields the protein CASSYGVSGSDTEAFF.

V usage is TRBV19 and J usage is TRBJ1-5; no firm D call. V lost 7 bases and J lost 0, with 13 bases in between. The V gene's germline CDR1 is LNHDA and CDR2 SQIVND (reference sequence). The length of the CDR3 is 15 residues. DNA for the CDR3: TGTGCCAGTACACCAGGTTTTTTTAGCAATCAGCCCCAGCATTTT. Protein sequence: CASTPGFFSNQPQHF.

This clone was seen just once. The rearrangement joins TRBV30 to TRBJ1-1; maybe TRBD1 (6 bases). Trimming took 2 bases from V and 5 from J, leaving 15 bases between them. Germline V gene data show CDR1 as GTSNPN and CDR2 as SVGIG (reference sequence). The CDR3 consists of 14 residues. CDR3 in amino acids: CAWSNGGARTEAFF. CDR3 nucleotide sequence: TGTGCCTGGAGTAACGGGGGGGCGCGTACTGAAGCTTTCTTT.

V usage is TRBV12-5 and J usage is TRBJ1-3; tentative D call: TRBD1 (6 bases). V was pared by 5 bases and J by 0 bases, with 14 bases between. This CDR3 spans 16 amino acids. CDR1 is LGHNT, CDR2 FRNRAP, per germline. CDR3 protein: CASGPPDRRSGNTIYF. The CDR3 DNA sequence: TGTGCTAGTGGTCCGCCAGACAGGCGCTCTGGAAACACCATATATTTT.

The rearrangement joins TRBV11-2 to TRBJ1-4; D remains ambiguous. This CDR3 is 15 amino acids long. The V end was cut by 6 bases, the J end by 4 bases, with 15 bases between. Germline V gene data show CDR1 as SGHAT and CDR2 as FQNNGV. This CDR3 reads CASSLGVGVNEKLFF. In DNA, the CDR3 is TGTGCCAGCAGTCTCGGGGTCGGGGTTAATGAAAAACTGTTTTTT.

The chain employs TRBV11-1 and TRBJ2-2, with D possibly TRBD2 on 7 matching bases. CDR1 SGHAT and CDR2 FQDESV come from the germline V gene (reference sequence). This CDR3 is built from 16 residues. V was cut by 5 bases and J by 6 bases, with 19 bases left in between. This CDR3 is CASSPIPRGGAGELFF. CDR3 sequence (DNA): TGTGCCAGCAGCCCGATCCCTCGAGGGGGGGCCGGGGAGCTGTTTTTT.

This clone was counted at least ten times. V gene TRBV5-4 combines with J gene TRBJ1-6; D ambiguous. V lost 3 bases and J lost 8, with 9 bases in between. This CDR3 has 13 residues. Germline V gene data show CDR1 as SGHNT and CDR2 as YYREEE (reference sequence). CDR3 coding DNA: TGTGCCAGCAGCTACCACGGGGATTCACCCCTCCACTTT. Translation: CASSYHGDSPLHF.

This rearrangement joins TRBV6-5 to TRBJ2-7, with D possibly matching TRBD1 (5 bases). CDR1 is MNHEY, CDR2 SVGAGI, per germline. The V end was cut by 5 bases, the J end by 2 bases, with 16 bases between. This CDR3 is 15 amino acids long. The CDR3 sequence is CASSPSRTKTYEQYF. The CDR3 nucleotides read TGTGCCAGCAGTCCCTCCAGGACAAAGACCTACGAGCAGTACTTC.